These 29 T cell receptor beta chains were sequenced from one sample in a study of cytomegalovirus exposure and HLA in healthy donors. The PCR made use of 60 Vbeta and 13 Jbeta primers. Produced via immunoSEQ multiplex PCR; TCRdb's table is partial and in-frame only. This table has more than 50,000 clones, 65% to 75% appearing once. Sequenced: PBMCs. These receptors were taken from a man aged 45-65 years in good health and CMV-seropositive.

The gene calls are TRBV28 and TRBJ2-7; 9 bases are a match to TRBD1. Germline trimming cut 3 bases from V and 6 bases from J; bases unmatched to any gene: 6. The CDR3 is made up of 14 amino acids. Germline values: CDR1 MDHEN, CDR2 SYDVKM. The CDR3 loop is CASSFPGGQGEQYF. As DNA, the CDR3 is TGTGCCAGCAGTTTCCCCGGGGGACAGGGCGAGCAGTACTTC.

The rearrangement links TRBV5-4 to TRBJ2-3; D is possibly TRBD2 (6 bases). This CDR3 region has 19 residues. Between the trimmed V and J ends, which lost 3 bases and 1 base, there was a span of 24 bases. Germline CDR1 and CDR2: SGHNT and YYREEE (reference sequence). As DNA, the CDR3 is TGTGCCAGCAGCTCCCCGAAACAGTTTAGCGGCAGTGGCACAGATACGCAGTATTTT. Its protein product is CASSSPKQFSGSGTDTQYF. The entire variable domain, with the rest obtained from reference TRBV5-4 and TRBJ2-3, is as follows: ETGVTQSPTHLIKTRGQQVTLRCSSQSGHNTVSWYQQALGQGPQFIFQYYREEENGRGNFPPRFSGLQFPNYSSELNVNALELDDSALYLCASSSPKQFSGSGTDTQYFGPGTRLTVL.

This clone turned up a few times. J is TRBJ2-5 and V is TRBV5-1; 7 positions match TRBD1. V shed 4 bases and J 2 bases; nucleotides not matched to a gene: 14. This CDR3 has 17 residues. CDR1 and CDR2 from the germline V gene are SGHRS and YFSETQ. The chain's CDR3 is CASSPLGTEISQETQYF. CDR3 nucleotide sequence: TGCGCCAGCAGCCCCTTGGGGACAGAGATATCTCAAGAGACCCAGTACTTC.

The chain has TRBV5-1 and TRBJ2-1; a weak D match, TRBD2 (5 bases). The V end lost 7 bases, the J end lost 9 bases, and 14 bases lay between the germline ends. The CDR3 covers 12 residues. CDR1 is SGHRS, CDR2 YFSETQ, per germline. Here the CDR3 DNA reads TGCGCCAGCGCCAACTACGGAGGTGAGCAGTTCTTC. This gives the protein CASANYGGEQFF.

The rearrangement joins TRBV2 to TRBJ2-5; D is unclear. Germline V gene lookup returns CDR1 SNHLY and CDR2 FYNNEI. The CDR3 is made up of 15 amino acids. Trimming removed 5 bases at V and 4 bases at J, with 17 bases between. CDR3 residues: CASSHVDSRRETQYF. The CDR3 bases are TGTGCCAGCAGTCATGTCGACTCAAGGAGAGAGACCCAGTACTTC. Supplemented by reference TRBV2 and TRBJ2-5, the full variable domain reads EPEVTQTPSHQVTQMGQEVILRCVPISNHLYFYWYRQILGQKVEFLVSFYNNEISEKSEIFDDQFSVERPDGSNFTLKIRSTKLEDSAMYFCASSHVDSRRETQYFGPGTRLLVL.

V gene TRBV6-6 combines with J gene TRBJ2-2, with 7 nucleotides matching TRBD2. The V gene end was trimmed by 2 bases and the J gene end by 7 bases; junction bases not matched to a gene: 7. The germline gives CDR1 MNHNY, CDR2 SVGAGI (reference sequence). This CDR3 has 15 amino acids. CDR3 sequence reads: CASSYRVAGSGELFF. CDR3 coding DNA: TGTGCCAGCAGTTACCGAGTAGCGGGTAGCGGGGAGCTGTTTTTT.

This chain joins TRBV9 and TRBJ1-2; 8 bases line up with TRBD1. Germline assignment: CDR1 SGDLS and CDR2 YYNGEE. V was pared by 0 bases and J by 3 bases, with 7 bases of the junction left unmatched. This CDR3 spans 16 amino acids. CDR3 coding DNA: TGTGCCAGCAGCGTAGAGCGGACAGGGTTCCACTATGGCTACACCTTC. It codes for CASSVERTGFHYGYTF.

The count of this clone is one. The chain combines TRBV18 with TRBJ2-1, with TRBD2 identical over 13 bases. Germline V CDR1 and CDR2: KGHSH, LQKENI. The CDR3 has 17 amino acids. Losses at the gene ends were 3 bases for V and 4 bases for J; bases not matched to a gene: 6. In DNA, the CDR3 is TGTGCCAGCTCACCTCGGACTAGCGGGAGTGGTTACAATGAGCAGTTCTTC. Translation gives CASSPRTSGSGYNEQFF.

The chain employs TRBV6-1 and TRBJ1-2, with D unclear. Germline loops: CDR1 MNHNS, CDR2 SASEGT. The CDR3 extends over 14 amino acids. Trimming took off 0 bases at V and 8 bases at J, with 13 bases between the two ends. CDR3 protein: CASSEAYSGRGYTF. The CDR3 DNA reads as TGTGCCAGCAGTGAAGCCTATTCCGGTCGGGGCTACACCTTC.

The chain couples TRBV6-6 to TRBJ2-3; 8 nucleotides line up with TRBD1. The germline V gene encodes CDR1 MNHNY and CDR2 SVGAGI (reference sequence). V shed 4 bases, J shed 3 bases, and the junction held 9 bases outside the gene matches. The CDR3 runs to 16 residues. The CDR3 bases are TGTGCCAGCAGTTCAAGACTCCGACAGGGGACAGATACGCAGTATTTT. This encodes CASSSRLRQGTDTQYF.

The chain joins TRBV6-6 to TRBJ2-3; 9 bases fit TRBD2. Trimming removed 7 bases from V and 0 bases from J; junction bases left unmatched: 8. The CDR3 is made up of 16 amino acids. Germline loops: CDR1 MNHNY, CDR2 SVGAGI (reference sequence). The DNA of the CDR3 is TGTGCCAGCACTGGCGGGGGGGCCTCCAGCACAGATACGCAGTATTTT. As protein: CASTGGGASSTDTQYF.

The gene calls are TRBV30 and TRBJ1-5; a weak D match, TRBD1 (5 bases). The CDR3 contains 14 residues. The germline V and J ends were trimmed by 5 bases and 2 bases, with 13 bases remaining between them. Looked up from germline, CDR1 is GTSNPN and CDR2 is SVGIG (reference sequence). The CDR3 spells CAWGAGGGNQPQHF. DNA for the CDR3: TGTGCCTGGGGGGCCGGGGGTGGCAATCAGCCCCAGCATTTT.

This clone was seen more than once but under ten times. The CDR3 region has the DNA TGTGCCAGCTCACCGACCGGTACAGGTTATGGAAACACCATATATTTT. It specifies CASSPTGTGYGNTIYF. The chain couples TRBV18 to TRBJ1-3; TRBD1 might be the D (5 bases). Trimming removed 3 bases at V and 3 bases at J, with 15 bases between. The CDR3 runs to 16 residues. Germline loops: CDR1 KGHSH, CDR2 LQKENI.

This clone is a singleton in its sample. The CDR3 nucleotides read TGCAGCGTTGATGGGGGCAGGGTCGGAAACACCATATATTTT. It specifies CSVDGGRVGNTIYF. The genes are TRBV29-1 and TRBJ1-3; tentatively, D is TRBD1 (6 bases). Germline V gives CDR1 SQVTM, CDR2 ANQGSEA. The CDR3 loop spans 14 amino acids. With 3 bases removed from V and 4 bases from J, the gap between germline ends came to 13 bases.

The V gene is TRBV30, the J gene TRBJ1-2; the D gene is possibly TRBD1 (6 bases). CDR3 length: 13 amino acids. The germline CDR1 and CDR2 sequences are GTSNPN and SVGIG (reference sequence). V gave up 0 bases and J gave up 3 bases, with 8 bases separating them. The CDR3 DNA is TGTGCCTGGAGTGTAGAGGGGGACTATGGCTACACCTTC. Translation: CAWSVEGDYGYTF.

This clone was recorded a few times. The chain employs TRBV7-2 and TRBJ2-2, with 7 bases fitting TRBD2. Germline V gene data show CDR1 as SGHTA and CDR2 as FQGNSA. J gave up 7 bases and V 1 base, and 9 bases lay outside the gene matches. The CDR3 runs 16 residues. The chain's CDR3 is CASSLVVGGLGGELFF. CDR3 coding DNA: TGTGCCAGCAGCTTAGTCGTGGGGGGGTTGGGCGGGGAGCTGTTTTTT.

The chain employs TRBV11-2 and TRBJ2-7; D gene ambiguous. Germline V gene sequence: CDR1 SGHAT, CDR2 FQNNGV. The V gene lost 5 bases and the J gene lost 5 bases, with 10 bases spanning the gap. CDR3 length: 12 residues. In DNA, the CDR3 is TGTGCCAGCAGCCCGACGAGGAACGAGCAGTACTTC. Translation: CASSPTRNEQYF.

This clone has just a few counts. The gene calls are TRBV18 and TRBJ2-7; D ambiguous. This CDR3 is built from 13 residues. Per the germline V gene, CDR1 is KGHSH and CDR2 is LQKENI. The V end was cut by 2 bases, the J end by 3 bases, with 8 bases between. The CDR3 DNA reads as TGTGCCAGCTCACCATCAGAACACTACGAGCAGTACTTC. Amino acid sequence: CASSPSEHYEQYF.

The gene calls are TRBV28 and TRBJ1-1; 7 bases agree with TRBD1. Germline V gene lookup returns CDR1 MDHEN and CDR2 SYDVKM. Trimming at V came to 6 bases and at J to 1 base, leaving 5 bases not matched to a gene. The CDR3 contains 14 residues. The CDR3 DNA reads TGTGCCAGCAGGCCCGGGACAGCGAACACTGAAGCTTTCTTT. Translation gives CASRPGTANTEAFF.

The J gene is TRBJ1-2, the V gene TRBV7-2; 7 bases map to TRBD1. Germline trimming cut 1 base from V and 2 bases from J; bases unmatched to any gene: 4. Germline assignment: CDR1 SGHTA and CDR2 FQGNSA. CDR3 size: 15 residues. The CDR3 DNA is TGTGCCAGCAGCTTAGTCAAGACAGGGAACTATGGCTACACCTTC. This sequence encodes CASSLVKTGNYGYTF. Together with reference TRBV7-2 and TRBJ1-2, the CDR3 gives the full variable domain: GAGVSQSPSNKVTEKGKDVELRCDPISGHTALYWYRQSLGQGLEFLIYFQGNSAPDKSGLPSDRFSAERTGGSVSTLTIQRTQQEDSAVYLCASSLVKTGNYGYTFGSGTRLTVV.

This chain connects TRBV6-5 to TRBJ2-3; the D is unclear. V was cut by 2 bases and J by 0 bases, with 3 bases left in between. This CDR3 spans 13 amino acids. Germline V lookup: CDR1 MNHEY, CDR2 SVGAGI. CDR3 bases: TGTGCCAGCAGTTACCCGAGCACAGATACGCAGTATTTT. Residues: CASSYPSTDTQYF.

The rearrangement joins TRBV29-1 to TRBJ2-7; perhaps TRBD1 as D (6 bases). Germline values: CDR1 SQVTM, CDR2 ANQGSEA. The length of the CDR3 is 12 residues. The V gene lost 7 bases and the J gene lost 7 bases, with 17 bases spanning the gap. In nucleotides, the CDR3 is TGCAGCGCTACCCTTACAAGGGGGGAGCAGTACTTC. Translating it yields CSATLTRGEQYF.

The rearrangement links TRBV30 to TRBJ1-5, with unresolved D. The V end lost 2 bases, the J end lost 1 base, and 6 bases lay between the germline ends. The germline CDR1 and CDR2 sequences are GTSNPN and SVGIG (reference sequence). This CDR3 spans 13 amino acids. The CDR3, as DNA: TGTGCCTGGAGTCCGGGGAGCAATCAGCCCCAGCATTTT. Its protein product is CAWSPGSNQPQHF.

Comments on this clone: Additional DNA sequences in this sample encode the identical CDR3. The chain uses TRBV6-5 and TRBJ1-5; D remains unclear. In germline, CDR1 is MNHEY, CDR2 SVGAGI. V lost 0 bases to trimming and J lost 4 bases, with 4 bases between them. CDR3 length: 13 residues. The DNA of the CDR3 is TGTGCCAGCAGTTACTCCCTTAATCAGCCCCAGCATTTT. Translation gives CASSYSLNQPQHF.

The chain is built from TRBV12-5 and TRBJ1-2; a weak D match, TRBD1 (5 bases). The V end was cut by 4 bases, the J end by 7 bases, with 16 bases between. The germline V gene has CDR1 LGHNT and CDR2 FRNRAP. The CDR3 runs to 14 residues. CDR3 in amino acids: CASGSRDDGSGYTF. CDR3 DNA: TGTGCTAGTGGTTCCAGGGACGACGGGAGTGGCTACACCTTC.

The chain employs TRBV5-8 and TRBJ1-6; 7 nucleotides line up with TRBD1. With 1 base clipped from V and 7 bases from J, the junction kept 5 bases outside the gene matches. Per the germline V gene, CDR1 is SGHTS and CDR2 is YDEGEE. The CDR3 consists of 15 residues. CDR3 in DNA: TGTGCCAGCAGCTTGCACACAGGGGTGAATTCACCCCTCCACTTT. This gives the protein CASSLHTGVNSPLHF. Looking up the rest from reference TRBV5-8 and TRBJ1-6 gives the full variable domain: EAGVTQSPTHLIKTRGQQATLRCSPISGHTSVYWYQQALGLGLQFLLWYDEGEERNRGNFPPRFSGRQFPNYSSELNVNALELEDSALYLCASSLHTGVNSPLHFGNGTRLTVT.

The rearrangement joins TRBV6-4 to TRBJ1-1, with TRBD1 matching over 8 bases. J gave up 5 bases and V 6 bases, and 14 bases lay outside the gene matches. The germline V gene encodes CDR1 MRHNA and CDR2 SNTAGT. The CDR3 extends over 16 amino acids. CDR3 region: CASRDDRGFEYTEAFF. The CDR3 nucleotides are TGTGCCAGCAGGGACGACAGGGGTTTTGAGTATACTGAAGCTTTCTTT.

The chain combines TRBV19 with TRBJ2-1; TRBD2 agrees at 7 bases. The CDR3 length is 14 residues. The V and J ends lost 5 bases and 6 bases, in that order; junction bases with no gene match: 7. Germline loops: CDR1 LNHDA, CDR2 SQIVND (reference sequence). CDR3 sequence: CASSGLVSLNEQFF. The CDR3 DNA reads TGTGCCAGTAGTGGACTAGTCTCTCTCAATGAGCAGTTCTTC.

This clone has a single count. The chain joins TRBV10-2 to TRBJ1-2; D may be TRBD1 (6 bases). Trimming removed 6 bases at V and 4 bases at J, with 15 bases between. CDR1 and CDR2 from the germline V gene are WSHSY and SAAADI. The CDR3 runs to 14 residues. The CDR3 DNA reads TGCGCCAGCAGACAGGGATCAAGAGGCTATGGCTACACCTTC. It codes for CASRQGSRGYGYTF.